Following are 20 T cell receptor beta chains from one sample sequenced in a study of T cells in Graves' hyperthyroidism and ophthalmopathy. Amplification of TCR beta CDR3 regions was performed using RNA transcripts as template. TCR CDR3 underwent first-round RT-PCR with the HTBI primer set. TCRdb reanalysed the multiplex PCR reads using MiXCR and keeps one entry per CDR3 protein. The data show under 200,000 distinct CDR3 sequences, 9.4% seen once. The sequenced sample consisted of blood. All receptors derive from a woman younger than 30 with Graves' hyperthyroidism that later progressed to Graves' ophthalmopathy.

This clonotype was recorded many times. This CDR3 is CASRTLSAGNTEAFF. The CDR3 DNA reads TGTGCCAGCAGAACTTTGTCGGCAGGGAACACTGAAGCTTTCTTT. V gene TRBV28 combines with J gene TRBJ1-1; no clear D gene. The CDR3 is 15 amino acids. The ends were cut back, 6 bases at V and 1 base at J, with 15 bases in the middle. Germline lookup yields CDR1 MDHEN and CDR2 SYDVKM.

This clonotype was detected ten times or more. V usage is TRBV20-1 and J usage is TRBJ2-7; D gene uncertain. Germline CDR1 reads DFQATT; CDR2 reads SNEGSKA (reference sequence). The CDR3 runs 11 residues. Trimming removed 7 bases from V and 2 bases from J, with 9 bases in between. The CDR3 loop is CSVGTTYEQYF. In nucleotides, the CDR3 is TGCAGTGTAGGAACAACCTACGAGCAGTACTTC.

This clonotype came up many times. The J gene is TRBJ2-3, the V gene TRBV6-1; D may be TRBD2 (6 bases). CDR3 size: 14 residues. With 7 bases removed from V and 3 bases from J, the gap between germline ends came to 14 bases. Germline CDR1 and CDR2: MNHNS and SASEGT. CDR3 bases: TGTGCCAGCAAGACTAGTGGGTCTACAGATACGCAGTATTTT. It codes for CASKTSGSTDTQYF.

This clonotype was found many times. The chain carries TRBV11-1 and TRBJ2-1, with D uncertain. Trimming stripped 0 bases from V and 8 bases from J, with 14 bases between. Germline assignment: CDR1 SGHAT and CDR2 FQDESV (reference sequence). The CDR3 sequence is 15 residues long. The CDR3, as DNA: TGTGCCAGCAGCTTAGCCCCGAGCCCAGGCCATGAGCAGTTCTTC. This gives the protein CASSLAPSPGHEQFF.

The sample holds many counts of this clonotype. The chain links TRBV6-1 to TRBJ1-5; possible D gene TRBD1, 5 bases. V was clipped by 7 bases and J by 5 bases, with 18 bases between them. The length of the CDR3 is 15 residues. Germline assignment: CDR1 MNHNS and CDR2 SASEGT. The CDR3 sequence: CASTRSPEGYQPQHF. The CDR3 DNA follows: TGTGCCAGCACCCGAAGTCCAGAGGGGTATCAGCCCCAGCATTTT.

The sample holds many counts of this clonotype. This chain links TRBV28 with TRBJ1-3, with D possibly being TRBD1 (5 bases). Trimming took off 7 bases at V and 4 bases at J, with 17 bases between the two ends. The CDR3 spans 15 residues. Per the germline V gene, CDR1 is MDHEN and CDR2 is SYDVKM. The CDR3 DNA is TGTGCCAGCACCGAGGGACTCCTAGGGGGAAACACCATATATTTT. Translating gives CASTEGLLGGNTIYF.

A word on this clonotype: One end of the junction fails to match germline, which may point to a read error. CDR3 DNA: TGTGCCAACAGTCAAGGGGGACAAGAGACCCAGTACTTC. It is translated as CANSQGGQETQYF. V and J are TRBV2 and TRBJ2-5, with D possibly TRBD1 on 6 matching bases. This CDR3 region has 13 residues. Looked up from germline, CDR1 is SNHLY and CDR2 is FYNNEI.

The J gene is TRBJ1-3, the V gene TRBV6-2 or TRBV6-3, with 8 bases matching TRBD1. Germline CDR1 reads MNHEY; CDR2 reads SVGEGT. The CDR3 length is 17 residues. Unmatched junction bases numbered 12, after V lost 6 bases and J lost 2 bases. DNA of the CDR3: TGTGCCAGCAGCGCTGTGGCAGGGGGCGACACTGGAAACACCATATATTTT. It codes for CASSAVAGGDTGNTIYF.

About this clonotype: A read error may explain this, as a much larger clone is one base away. The rearrangement links TRBV11-2 to TRBJ1-3, with TRBD1 as a possible D gene (6 bases). The CDR3 length is 18 residues. V was shortened by 0 bases and J by 2 bases, with 17 bases between the two germline ends. Germline CDR1 SGHAT, CDR2 FQNNGV. This chain's CDR3 is CASSLDRWGHIAGNTIYF. CDR3 bases: TGTGCCAGCAGCTTAGATAGGTGGGGGCACATTGCTGGAAACACCATATATTTT.

J is TRBJ1-1 and V is TRBV5-1, with TRBD1 as a possible D gene (6 bases). This CDR3 is built from 12 residues. The V end was cut by 4 bases, the J end by 6 bases, with 10 bases between. Germline V gene data show CDR1 as SGHRS and CDR2 as YFSETQ. CDR3 sequence: CASSLDRSEAFF. Here the CDR3 DNA reads TGCGCCAGCAGCCTCGACAGGTCTGAAGCTTTCTTT. Combining the CDR3 with reference TRBV5-1 and TRBJ1-1 gives the whole variable domain KAGVTQTPRYLIKTRGQQVTLSCSPISGHRSVSWYQQTPGQGLQFLFEYFSETQRNKGNFPGRFSGRQFSNSRSEMNVSTLELGDSALYLCASSLDRSEAFFGQGTRLTVV.

This clonotype was picked up many times. The rearrangement uses TRBV10-1 and TRBJ2-3, with 10 bases lining up with TRBD1. Losses at the gene ends were 6 bases for V and 2 bases for J; bases not matched to a gene: 8. The germline gives CDR1 WNHNN, CDR2 SYGVQD (reference sequence). The CDR3 sequence is 16 residues long. The CDR3 coding sequence is TGCGCCAGCAGACTTGACAGGGGGCAAAACACAGATACGCAGTATTTT. Amino acid sequence: CASRLDRGQNTDTQYF.

There are many counts of this clonotype. The V and J genes are TRBV11-2 and TRBJ2-2; tentative D call: TRBD1 (5 bases). Germline values: CDR1 SGHAT, CDR2 FQNNGV. Trimming took off 5 bases at V and 1 base at J, with 17 bases between the two ends. This CDR3 spans 17 amino acids. The CDR3 region is CASSPLSLGQNTGELFF. CDR3 nucleotide sequence: TGTGCCAGCAGCCCCCTCAGTTTAGGACAGAACACCGGGGAGCTGTTTTTT.

This clonotype was counted many times. The chain employs TRBV6-5 and TRBJ2-1; 7 bases are shared with TRBD2. The germline V gene has CDR1 MNHEY and CDR2 SVGAGI. Trimming removed 2 bases from V and 9 bases from J; junction bases left unmatched: 1. The CDR3 has 12 residues. The CDR3 spells CASSYRTSEQFF. Here the CDR3 DNA reads TGTGCCAGCAGTTACCGGACTAGTGAGCAGTTCTTC.

This clonotype occurred many times. V and J are TRBV11-2 and TRBJ2-7, with D possibly TRBD1 on 5 matching bases. Germline CDR1 reads SGHAT; CDR2 reads FQNNGV. Trimming cost V 1 base and J 0 bases, with 10 bases left between them. The CDR3 extends over 15 amino acids. The DNA of the CDR3 is TGTGCCAGCAGCTTAGTGTCCGACAGCTCCTACGAGCAGTACTTC. This codes for CASSLVSDSSYEQYF.

This clonotype was detected ten times or more. This sequence joins TRBV19 and TRBJ2-2, with unresolved D. Trimming cost V 4 bases and J 5 bases, with 11 bases left between them. This CDR3 has 14 residues. From germline, CDR1 is LNHDA and CDR2 SQIVND (reference sequence). The CDR3 sequence: CASSTMAGTGELFF. The CDR3, as DNA: TGTGCCAGTAGTACCATGGCAGGAACCGGGGAGCTGTTTTTT.

This clonotype was counted ten times or more. This chain connects TRBV6-5 to TRBJ1-2; no reliable D call. The CDR3 contains 17 residues. The V end was cut by 0 bases, the J end by 2 bases, with 16 bases between. Germline lookup yields CDR1 MNHEY and CDR2 SVGAGI. In nucleotides, the CDR3 is TGTGCCAGCAGTTACTCGATTGGTGGTGATTCCAACTATGGCTACACCTTC. Amino acids: CASSYSIGGDSNYGYTF.

This clonotype was recorded a few times. The chain carries TRBV7-3 and TRBJ2-1; perhaps TRBD2 as D (5 bases). The length of the CDR3 is 14 residues. In germline, CDR1 is SGHTA, CDR2 FQGTGA. V was clipped by 5 bases and J by 3 bases, with 11 bases between them. The CDR3 coding sequence is TGTGCCAGCAGCCCCGGGGAATACTACAATGAGCAGTTCTTC. This codes for CASSPGEYYNEQFF. The full variable domain, rest sourced from reference TRBV7-3 and TRBJ2-1, is GAGVSQTPSNKVTEKGKYVELRCDPISGHTALYWYRQSLGQGPEFLIYFQGTGAADDSGLPNDRFFAVRPEGSVSTLKIQRTERGDSAVYLCASSPGEYYNEQFFGPGTRLTVL.

This clonotype has a handful of counts. The chain carries TRBV28 and TRBJ1-2, with unresolved D. The V gene lost 2 bases and the J gene lost 7 bases, with 11 bases spanning the gap. Per germline, CDR1 MDHEN and CDR2 SYDVKM. CDR3 length equals 13 residues. Written as DNA, the CDR3 is TGTGCCAGCAGTTTAGGGAGGGATAGTGGCTACACCTTC. Translation gives CASSLGRDSGYTF.

This clonotype was seen ten or more times. V gene TRBV20-1 combines with J gene TRBJ2-7; 8 bases agree with TRBD1. With 3 bases clipped from V and 0 bases from J, the junction kept 7 bases outside the gene matches. The CDR3 runs 15 residues. Germline V gives CDR1 DFQATT, CDR2 SNEGSKA (reference sequence). CDR3 loop: CSASGRQGASYEQYF. CDR3 coding DNA: TGCAGTGCTAGCGGCCGCCAGGGGGCCTCCTACGAGCAGTACTTC.

This clonotype was found many times. The chain uses TRBV30 and TRBJ1-2; D unclear. CDR1 and CDR2 from the germline V gene are GTSNPN and SVGIG (reference sequence). CDR3 length: 13 amino acids. V was shortened by 6 bases and J by 4 bases, with 15 bases between the two germline ends. In nucleotides, the CDR3 is TGTGCCTGCCACCTGCGAGAGACCTATGGCTACACCTTC. Translation gives CACHLRETYGYTF.